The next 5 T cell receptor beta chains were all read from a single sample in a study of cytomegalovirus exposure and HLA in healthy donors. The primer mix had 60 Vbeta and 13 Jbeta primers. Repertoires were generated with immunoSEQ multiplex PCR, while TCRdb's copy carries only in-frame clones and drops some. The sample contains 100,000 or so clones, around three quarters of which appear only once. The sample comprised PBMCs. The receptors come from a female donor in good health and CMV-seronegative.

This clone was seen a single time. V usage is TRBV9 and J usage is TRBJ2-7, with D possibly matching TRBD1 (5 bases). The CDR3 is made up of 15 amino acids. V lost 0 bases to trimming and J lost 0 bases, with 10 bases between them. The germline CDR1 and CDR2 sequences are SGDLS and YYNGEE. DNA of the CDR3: TGTGCCAGCAGCGTAGGCGGAGACAGCTCCTACGAGCAGTACTTC. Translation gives CASSVGGDSSYEQYF.

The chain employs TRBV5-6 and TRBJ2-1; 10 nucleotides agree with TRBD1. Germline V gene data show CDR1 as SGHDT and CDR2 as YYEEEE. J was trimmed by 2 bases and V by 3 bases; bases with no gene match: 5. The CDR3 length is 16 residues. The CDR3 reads CASSSGTGVAYNEQFF. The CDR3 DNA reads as TGTGCCAGCAGCTCGGGGACAGGGGTGGCCTACAATGAGCAGTTCTTC.

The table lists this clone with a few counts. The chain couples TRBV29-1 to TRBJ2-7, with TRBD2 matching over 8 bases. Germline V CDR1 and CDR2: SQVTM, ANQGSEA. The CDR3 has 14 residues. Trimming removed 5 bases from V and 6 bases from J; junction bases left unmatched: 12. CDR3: CSVFIDGGAPEQYF. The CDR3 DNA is TGCAGCGTTTTTATCGACGGGGGGGCCCCCGAGCAGTACTTC.

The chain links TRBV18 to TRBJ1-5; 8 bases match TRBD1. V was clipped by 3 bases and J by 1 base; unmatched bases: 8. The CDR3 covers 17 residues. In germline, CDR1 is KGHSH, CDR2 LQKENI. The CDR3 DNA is TGTGCCAGCTCACCGGACAGGGCGGGGTGGAGCAATCAGCCCCAGCATTTT. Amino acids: CASSPDRAGWSNQPQHF.

The CDR3 sequence: CASSLQGPLYEQYF. DNA for the CDR3: TGTGCCAGCAGCTTACAGGGGCCCCTCTACGAGCAGTACTTC. The chain uses TRBV11-2 and TRBJ2-7; weak D call: TRBD1 (6 bases). The V gene lost 2 bases and the J gene lost 3 bases, with 11 bases spanning the gap. The CDR3 consists of 14 residues. CDR1 is SGHAT and CDR2 is FQNNGV in the germline V gene.